The sequence of this TCR beta chain was determined in a study of blood T cell repertoires in COVID-19. Study context: Researchers got acute and convalescent COVID-19 samples from the United States, Italy and Spain. Sources were T cells, B-cell-depleted T cells, or PBMCs; the material itself was cDNA or gDNA.

During active infection, Seattle patients enrolled and were then monitored through disease. Generated by immunoSEQ multiplex PCR, the TCRdb table keeps only in-frame clones and is missing some. Altogether 250,000 to 400,000 clones are present, 90% being singletons, with the ten largest covering roughly 2.8%. With 8 bases removed from V and 2 bases from J, the gap between germline ends came to 13 bases. Per germline, CDR1 MNHEY and CDR2 SMNVEV (reference sequence). The CDR3 is 14 amino acids. The chain joins TRBV27 to TRBJ1-3; the D gene is possibly TRBD1 (5 bases). The sequencing input was peripheral blood. The receptor was derived from a woman in her thirties with COVID-19, enrolled during active disease. The CDR3 nucleotides read TGTGCCAGCTCTTTGCAGGGTCCTGGAAACACCATATATTTT. Translation: CASSLQGPGNTIYF.